This T cell receptor (beta chain) was captured in a study of shared clonotypes between healthy human individuals. Study-level information: The plates for each donor numbered three CD4 naive, three CD4 memory, two CD8 naive and one CD8 memory.

Only in-frame clones appear in the TCRdb table, and some are missing; sequencing was by immunoSEQ multiplex PCR. The sample has 2 million to 2.5 million clones, approximately 90% seen once; the top ten hold approximately 0.41%. Broader study findings: Clonotypes which were not shared had lower generation probabilities than clonotypes that all four donors shared. On the whole, naive subsets had larger estimated richness than memory subsets had.

V was shortened by 2 bases and J by 5 bases, with 4 bases between the two germline ends. Germline lookup yields CDR1 MDHEN and CDR2 SYDVKM. The CDR3 spans 11 residues. The table lists this clone with a few counts. Antigen: not known. At the DNA level, this CDR3 is encoded by other sequences in the same sample as well. The chain uses TRBV28 and TRBJ2-7; D is unresolved. The TCR originated in a man aged 18 to 30 in good health. Some clones in this sample may be carry-over from other donors' samples. The sample was naive CD4+ T cells from PBMCs. As for subset: CD45RA+ positively selected. The CDR3 DNA follows: TGTGCCAGCAGTTTAGTCGACGAGCAGTACTTC. It translates to CASSLVDEQYF.